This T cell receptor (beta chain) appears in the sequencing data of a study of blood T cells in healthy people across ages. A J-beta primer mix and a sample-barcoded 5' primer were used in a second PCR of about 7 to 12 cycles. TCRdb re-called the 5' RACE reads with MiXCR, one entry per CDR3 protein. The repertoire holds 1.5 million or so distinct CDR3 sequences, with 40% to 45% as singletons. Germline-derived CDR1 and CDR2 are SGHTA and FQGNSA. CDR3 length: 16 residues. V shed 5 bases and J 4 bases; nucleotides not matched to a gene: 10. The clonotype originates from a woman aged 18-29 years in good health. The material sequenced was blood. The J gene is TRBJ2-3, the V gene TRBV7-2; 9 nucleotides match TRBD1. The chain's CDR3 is CASSPAGTGRPDTQYF. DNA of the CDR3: TGTGCCAGCAGCCCAGCAGGGACAGGGCGACCAGATACGCAGTATTTT. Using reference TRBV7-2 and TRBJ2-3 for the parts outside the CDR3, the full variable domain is GAGVSQSPSNKVTEKGKDVELRCDPISGHTALYWYRQSLGQGLEFLIYFQGNSAPDKSGLPSDRFSAERTGGSVSTLTIQRTQQEDSAVYLCASSPAGTGRPDTQYFGPGTRLTVL.